A selection of T cell receptor beta chains follows, all from one sample in a study of T cell repertoires and Cas9 in healthy adults. TCRdb keeps only in-frame clones here, not all; method: immunoSEQ multiplex PCR. The sample yields more than 20,000 clones, roughly 90% seen once. The sequenced material came from CD4+ effector T cells (CD127+, CD25-, CD137-, CD154-) from PBMCs; culture status not recorded. The receptor set was obtained from a human donor in good health. The CDR3 runs from the conserved cysteine through the conserved F or W. The D gene is left open where the match is weak. The listing skips clone size in some rows; elsewhere it reads once, few, many or a size class.

NA	NA	TRBV7-9	TRBJ1-5	TGTGCCAGCAGCTTAGCGGGACGGGACAATCAGCCCCAGCATTTT	CASSLAGRDNQPQHF
NA	once	TRBV7-2	TRBJ1-5	TGTGCCAGCAGCTCGACAGGCTGGGGTCAGCCCCAGCATTTT	CASSSTGWGQPQHF
TRBD1	NA	TRBV5-1	TRBJ1-1	TGCGCCAGCAGTTCGGGACAGCGGATAGAAGCTTTCTTT	CASSSGQRIEAFF
TRBD1	NA	TRBV30	TRBJ1-2	TGTGCCTGGAGTGTTTCAGGACAGGGGCGTCGCGGCTACATCTTC	CAWSVSGQGRRGYIF
TRBD1	NA	TRBV18	TRBJ1-5	TGTGCCAGCTCACCCTACGAGGGGACAGGGGATCAGCCCCAGCATTTT	CASSPYEGTGDQPQHF
NA	NA	TRBV5-8	TRBJ2-2	TGTGCCAGCAGCTCAGGGACCCAGAGGACCGGGGAGCTGTTTTTT	CASSSGTQRTGELFF
NA	NA	TRBV9	TRBJ2-7	TGTGCCAGCAGCGTAGAAGGGGACGGGGGATACGAGCAGTACTTC	CASSVEGDGGYEQYF
TRBD2	NA	TRBV6-1	TRBJ2-1	TGTGCCAGCAGTGAAAGGGCCGGGACTAGTAATGAGCAGTTCTTC	CASSERAGTSNEQFF
TRBD1	NA	TRBV28	TRBJ2-3	TGTGCCAGCAGTCGGCCGGGACAGGGATCAGATACGCAGTATTTT	CASSRPGQGSDTQYF
NA	NA	TRBV5-4	TRBJ1-5	TGTGCCAGCAGCTTCGACGGTACCCAGCCCCAGCATTTT	CASSFDGTQPQHF
TRBD1	NA	TRBV19	TRBJ1-4	TGTGCCAGTAGCCCGGACAGGTGGGAGATTATGGAAAAACTGTTTTTT	CASSPDRWEIMEKLFF
NA	NA	TRBV20-1	TRBJ1-2	TGCAGTGCTAGAGTTAACTATGGCTACACCTTC	CSARVNYGYTF
NA	NA	TRBV9	TRBJ2-5	TGTGCCAGCAGCGTAGAACGAACGGGAGTAGAAGAGACCCAGTACTTC	CASSVERTGVEETQYF
NA	NA	TRBV4-1	TRBJ1-1	TGCGCCAGCAGCAAACTTGGACGGGATAACACTGAAGCTTTCTTT	CASSKLGRDNTEAFF
TRBD1	NA	TRBV5-1	TRBJ1-2	TGCGCCAGCACGACGGGACAGAACTATGGCTACACCTTC	CASTTGQNYGYTF
NA	NA	TRBV2	TRBJ1-3	TGTGCCAGCCGGACGGATCGCTCTGGAAACACCATATATTTT	CASRTDRSGNTIYF
TRBD1	NA	TRBV28	TRBJ1-5	TGTGCCAGCAGTAACAACAGGGGTAGACAGCCCCAGCATTTT	CASSNNRGRQPQHF
NA	NA	TRBV7-2	TRBJ1-6	TGTGCCAGCAGCTTAGGGCAGGGCGGTCGGTCACCCCTCCACTTT	CASSLGQGGRSPLHF
NA	NA	TRBV9	TRBJ2-5	TGTGCCAGCAGCGTAGCACCCTTGCCCTTTGAATCCCAGTACTTC	CASSVAPLPFESQYF
TRBD2	NA	TRBV4-1	TRBJ2-2	TGCGCCAGCAGCCAAGATAGGAAGACTAGCGGCCTCTTCGCGAACACCGGGGAGCTGTTTTTT	CASSQDRKTSGLFANTGELFF
TRBD2	NA	TRBV7-2	TRBJ2-1	TGTGCCAGCAGCTCCGGAAGCGGGAGGGCCGGCAATGAGCAGTTCTTC	CASSSGSGRAGNEQFF
TRBD2	NA	TRBV7-7	TRBJ2-5	TGTGCCAGCAGCTTAGCGCGGTCTAGCGGGGGGTCGATCGGGACCCAGTACTTC	CASSLARSSGGSIGTQYF
NA	NA	TRBV5-6	TRBJ1-2	TGTGCCAGCAGCTTGGCAGGGACCAAACTCTATGGCTACACCTTC	CASSLAGTKLYGYTF
NA	NA	TRBV11-2	TRBJ1-2	TGTGCCAGCAGCCCCGGTACCTCGTACACCTTC	CASSPGTSYTF
NA	NA	TRBV20-1	TRBJ1-2	TGCAGTGCTCCAGTGGGTGGCTACACCTTC	CSAPVGGYTF
NA	NA	TRBV6-5	TRBJ2-2	TGTGCCAGCAGATTTCCGTTTTCCGGGGAGCTGTTTTTT	CASRFPFSGELFF
NA	once	TRBV7-3	TRBJ2-3	TGTGCCAGCAGCTTACCCGGGTCCACAGATACGCAGTATTTT	CASSLPGSTDTQYF
NA	NA	TRBV27	TRBJ2-5	TGTGCCAGCAGTGGGGGGAGCGCCCTCCGCGAGACCCAGTACTTC	CASSGGSALRETQYF
NA	NA	TRBV29-1	TRBJ1-5	TGCAGCGTTGAGCTGCAGAGCAATCAGCCCCAGCATTTT	CSVELQSNQPQHF
TRBD1	NA	TRBV4-3	TRBJ1-4	TGCGCCAGCAGCCAACTGACAGGGGTTCGTGAAAAACTGTTTTTT	CASSQLTGVREKLFF
TRBD1	few	TRBV10-3	TRBJ2-7	TGTGCCATCAGAGCGCTAGGACAGGACCCCTACGAGCAGTACTTC	CAIRALGQDPYEQYF
TRBD1	NA	TRBV5-1	TRBJ1-2	TGCGCCAGCAGTTTTACGCCTGGCGGGACAGGGGAAGGCTACACCTTC	CASSFTPGGTGEGYTF
NA	NA	TRBV28	TRBJ1-2	TGTGCCAGCAGTTTACCGCGGGGAGACTATGGCTACACCTTC	CASSLPRGDYGYTF
NA	NA	TRBV18	TRBJ1-3	TGTGCCAGCTCACCAAAAACCGGCCATACTGGAAACACCATATATTTT	CASSPKTGHTGNTIYF
NA	NA	TRBV11-2	TRBJ2-3	TGTGCCAGCAGCTTAGTCACTACCGTACAGGCAGATACGCAGTATTTT	CASSLVTTVQADTQYF
TRBD2	NA	TRBV19	TRBJ2-3	TGTGCCAGTAGTGTGCGGGGGGGGAGCACAGATACGCAGTATTTT	CASSVRGGSTDTQYF